What follows are 27 T cell receptor beta chains derived from one specimen sequenced in a study of cytomegalovirus exposure and HLA in healthy donors. In the PCR, 60 Vbeta and 13 Jbeta primers were used. Clones were sequenced by immunoSEQ multiplex PCR, and TCRdb holds only the in-frame ones, with some missing. The table shows about 120,000 clones, with about 79% occurring only once. The sample comprised PBMCs. The receptors were gathered from a woman aged 18-29 years in good health and CMV-seropositive.

V gene TRBV6-5 combines with J gene TRBJ1-4; 7 bases are a match to TRBD1. Losses at the gene ends were 3 bases for V and 10 bases for J; bases not matched to a gene: 14. CDR1 is MNHEY, CDR2 SVGAGI, per germline. There are 16 residues in the CDR3. For the CDR3, the DNA is TGTGCCAGCAGTTATTCAAGTTACAGGGGAGTTGGAAAACTGTTTTTT. It specifies CASSYSSYRGVGKLFF.

The chain carries TRBV4-1 and TRBJ2-5; possibly TRBD2 for D (5 bases). The CDR3 is made up of 13 amino acids. V was cut by 1 base and J by 5 bases, with 8 bases left in between. Germline V lookup: CDR1 MGHRA, CDR2 YSYEKL. The CDR3: CASSQGLRETQYF. The CDR3 bases are TGCGCCAGCAGCCAAGGACTACGGGAGACCCAGTACTTC.

The chain is built from TRBV19 and TRBJ2-2; tentatively, D is TRBD1 (6 bases). CDR3 length: 14 amino acids. Trimming shortened V by 4 bases and J by 4 bases, and 10 bases separated the two germline ends. CDR1 and CDR2 from the germline V gene are LNHDA and SQIVND (reference sequence). The CDR3 reads CASSRSGVTGELFF. CDR3 bases: TGTGCCAGTAGTAGGTCAGGGGTCACCGGGGAGCTGTTTTTT.

The chain employs TRBV5-1 and TRBJ2-7, with D perhaps matching TRBD1 (5 bases). Deletions cut 6 bases from V and 2 bases from J, with 12 bases between. The V gene's germline CDR1 is SGHRS and CDR2 YFSETQ. The CDR3 contains 13 residues. The DNA for the CDR3 is TGCGCCAGCACCACGAAGGGGACCTACGAGCAGTACTTC. Protein sequence: CASTTKGTYEQYF.

The genes are TRBV7-9 and TRBJ2-7; 8 bases are shared with TRBD1. J lost 2 bases, V lost 5 bases, and 8 bases had no gene match. Germline V gives CDR1 SEHNR, CDR2 FQNEAQ (reference sequence). This CDR3 has 15 residues. The CDR3 reads CASSGNSGQAYEQYF. The DNA for the CDR3 is TGTGCCAGCAGCGGGAACTCGGGACAGGCCTACGAGCAGTACTTC.

This clone was picked up one time. The same CDR3 arises from other DNA sequences in this sample as well. V usage is TRBV18 and J usage is TRBJ2-5, with a tentative D call TRBD1 (6 bases). V lost 3 bases to trimming and J lost 9 bases, with 11 bases between them. Germline-derived CDR1 and CDR2 are KGHSH and LQKENI. This CDR3 contains 12 residues. Written as DNA, the CDR3 is TGTGCCAGCTCACCCCCCTCAGGGGCCCAGTACTTC. Its translation is CASSPPSGAQYF.

The gene calls are TRBV25-1 and TRBJ2-2; 11 positions match TRBD1. From germline, CDR1 is MGHDK and CDR2 SYGVNS. CDR3 length equals 16 residues. J was trimmed by 4 bases and V by 3 bases; bases with no gene match: 4. CDR3 in amino acids: CASSDPGQGGTGELFF. The DNA of the CDR3 is TGTGCCAGCAGTGACCCGGGACAGGGGGGCACCGGGGAGCTGTTTTTT.

V is TRBV5-6 and J is TRBJ2-1, with 10 bases aligning to TRBD2. This CDR3 comprises 18 residues. With 4 bases clipped from V and 0 bases from J, the junction kept 10 bases outside the gene matches. Looked up from germline, CDR1 is SGHDT and CDR2 is YYEEEE. CDR3: CASSTTSGIPLSYNEQFF. Here the CDR3 DNA reads TGTGCCAGCAGCACTACTAGCGGGATTCCCCTCTCCTACAATGAGCAGTTCTTC.

The sample holds one count of this clone. The chain recombines TRBV23-1 with TRBJ2-3; D ambiguous. TRBV23-1 is noted as an ORF with a role that remains uncertain. The V end was cut by 5 bases, the J end by 3 bases, with 21 bases between. The length of the CDR3 is 17 residues. The CDR3 sequence is CASSKTATRALTDTQYF. In DNA, the CDR3 is TGCGCCAGCAGTAAAACTGCGACACGAGCTCTAACAGATACGCAGTATTTT.

The gene calls are TRBV27 and TRBJ2-7, with TRBD1 matching 7 bases. The CDR3 sequence is 16 residues long. Germline values: CDR1 MNHEY, CDR2 SMNVEV (reference sequence). Unmatched junction bases numbered 6, after V lost 0 bases and J lost 1 base. CDR3 loop: CASSLSTGTVSYEQYF. The CDR3 coding sequence is TGTGCCAGCAGTTTATCGACCGGGACAGTATCCTACGAGCAGTACTTC.

This chain joins TRBV4-2 and TRBJ2-1; 13 bases fit TRBD2. With V trimmed by 4 bases and J by 7 bases, 4 bases remained unmatched. The CDR3 extends over 15 amino acids. CDR1 is LGHNA, CDR2 YNFKEQ, per germline. This chain's CDR3 is CASSPSGLAGNEQFF. The CDR3 nucleotides read TGTGCCAGCAGCCCATCGGGACTAGCGGGGAATGAGCAGTTCTTC.

The V and J genes are TRBV5-4 and TRBJ2-2; no reliable D call. The germline V gene has CDR1 SGHNT and CDR2 YYREEE (reference sequence). CDR3 size: 13 residues. Deletions cut 2 bases from V and 4 bases from J, with 6 bases between. CDR3 DNA sequence: TGTGCCAGCAGCTTTCGAGGCACCGGGGAGCTGTTTTTT. Its translation: CASSFRGTGELFF.

CDR3 bases: TGTGCCAGCAGTCTAACCCGGAGCTCCTACAATGAGCAGTTCTTC. Amino acids: CASSLTRSSYNEQFF. This chain uses TRBV2 with TRBJ2-1; D is undetermined. The CDR3 is 15 amino acids. Trimming cost V 5 bases and J 0 bases, with 11 bases left between them. Looked up from germline, CDR1 is SNHLY and CDR2 is FYNNEI.

The rearrangement uses TRBV5-6 and TRBJ2-4; possible D gene TRBD1, 7 bases. This CDR3 is 15 amino acids long. V was pared by 2 bases and J by 6 bases, with 15 bases between. The germline CDR1 and CDR2 sequences are SGHDT and YYEEEE. In DNA, the CDR3 is TGTGCCAGCAGCTTAGTTGACAGGGAGGCAAACATTCAGTACTTC. It is translated as CASSLVDREANIQYF.

The chain is built from TRBV6-1 and TRBJ2-5; 7 nucleotides line up with TRBD1. The CDR3 sequence is 13 residues long. The V segment lost 8 bases and the J segment 5 bases; nucleotides outside the gene matches: 8. Looked up from germline, CDR1 is MNHNS and CDR2 is SASEGT. The CDR3 nucleotides are TGTGCCAGCGCCTCGACAGGGACGGAGACCCAGTACTTC. This translates into CASASTGTETQYF.

The V and J genes are TRBV7-9 and TRBJ2-5; D may be TRBD2 (6 bases). This CDR3 spans 16 amino acids. Germline CDR1 reads SEHNR; CDR2 reads FQNEAQ (reference sequence). The DNA for the CDR3 is TGTTCTAGCAGCGCTGGGGCGGGGACCGTACAAGAGACCCAGTACTTC. Translated: CSSSAGAGTVQETQYF.

This clone was seen a few times. The chain carries TRBV9 and TRBJ1-2; 9 positions match TRBD1. CDR1 is SGDLS, CDR2 YYNGEE, per germline. After removal of 3 bases from V and 1 base from J, the junction contained 4 bases not matched to a gene. The CDR3 is 15 residues long. Here the CDR3 DNA reads TGTGCCAGCAGCGGGACAGGGGACTTTAACTATGGCTACACCTTC. This translates into CASSGTGDFNYGYTF.

This clone has just one count. This sequence joins TRBV27 and TRBJ2-7; 8 positions match TRBD1. The CDR3 is 14 amino acids. V was pared by 5 bases and J by 5 bases, with 8 bases of the junction left unmatched. Germline CDR1 and CDR2: MNHEY and SMNVEV (reference sequence). CDR3 amino acids: CASSDYRGSNEQYF. The CDR3 nucleotides are TGTGCCAGCAGTGACTACAGGGGGAGCAACGAGCAGTACTTC.

V is TRBV9 and J is TRBJ2-7; no clear D. The V end was cut by 3 bases, the J end by 3 bases, with 7 bases between. CDR3 length: 12 residues. The germline gives CDR1 SGDLS, CDR2 YYNGEE. CDR3 protein: CASSANFYEQYF. Here the CDR3 DNA reads TGTGCCAGCAGCGCTAATTTCTACGAGCAGTACTTC.

V usage is TRBV5-1 and J usage is TRBJ2-1, with TRBD2 matching over 7 bases. The CDR3 has 16 residues. Trimming cost V 4 bases and J 2 bases; bases outside gene matches: 9. The germline V gene encodes CDR1 SGHRS and CDR2 YFSETQ. This CDR3 reads CASSPGGGQTYNEQFF. DNA of the CDR3: TGCGCCAGCAGCCCCGGGGGAGGGCAAACCTACAATGAGCAGTTCTTC.

This chain connects TRBV28 to TRBJ2-1; 9 bases are shared with TRBD2. The V gene's germline CDR1 is MDHEN and CDR2 SYDVKM. Trimming cost V 4 bases and J 10 bases; bases outside gene matches: 5. The CDR3 extends over 13 amino acids. For the CDR3, the DNA is TGTGCCAGCAGTTCCCTCGGACTAGCGGAGCAGTTCTTC. It is translated as CASSSLGLAEQFF.

V is TRBV5-1 and J is TRBJ1-2, with 7 bases lining up with TRBD1. Germline CDR1 SGHRS, CDR2 YFSETQ. With V trimmed by 4 bases and J by 4 bases, 19 bases remained unmatched. The CDR3 spans 18 residues. CDR3 loop: CASSLSPGQRRVLYGYTF. CDR3 nucleotides: TGCGCCAGCAGCCTATCTCCGGGACAGCGACGCGTACTCTATGGCTACACCTTC.

The chain joins TRBV7-3 to TRBJ1-1; D is perhaps TRBD1 (6 bases). The length of the CDR3 is 14 residues. Germline-derived CDR1 and CDR2 are SGHTA and FQGTGA. V lost 1 base to trimming and J lost 3 bases, with 9 bases between them. This CDR3 reads CASSLNPGDTEAFF. The CDR3 DNA reads TGTGCCAGCAGCTTAAATCCAGGGGACACTGAAGCTTTCTTT.

This chain joins TRBV19 and TRBJ1-4; 7 positions agree with TRBD1. The CDR3 has 15 amino acids. Germline CDR1 reads LNHDA; CDR2 reads SQIVND (reference sequence). The trim removed 6 bases at V and 3 bases at J, leaving 7 bases unmatched. CDR3 bases: TGTGCCAGTAGGGTGAACAGGGGACCTAATGAAAAACTGTTTTTT. Its translation is CASRVNRGPNEKLFF. Together with reference TRBV19 and TRBJ1-4, the CDR3 gives the full variable domain: DGGITQSPKYLFRKEGQNVTLSCEQNLNHDAMYWYRQDPGQGLRLIYYSQIVNDFQKGDIAEGYSVSREKKESFPLTVTSAQKNPTAFYLCASRVNRGPNEKLFFGSGTQLSVL.

J is TRBJ1-3 and V is TRBV6-1; D remains unclear. V dropped 11 bases and J dropped 0 bases, with 11 bases sitting between them. In germline, CDR1 is MNHNS, CDR2 SASEGT. The CDR3 has 13 amino acids. The CDR3 DNA sequence: TGTGCCGGTCGACAAAACTCTGGAAACACCATATATTTT. This codes for CAGRQNSGNTIYF.

The chain recombines TRBV19 with TRBJ2-3; the match to TRBD1 covers 9 bases. The CDR3 length is 16 residues. From germline, CDR1 is LNHDA and CDR2 SQIVND (reference sequence). V dropped 7 bases and J dropped 1; count of bases not matched to a gene: 9. As DNA, the CDR3 is TGTGCCAGTACCCCACTGACAGGGGGTCGCACAGATACGCAGTATTTT. The encoded protein is CASTPLTGGRTDTQYF.

In its sample, this clone was seen a few times. The gene calls are TRBV6-1 and TRBJ1-1; 8 bases match TRBD1. There are 12 residues in the CDR3. The V gene's germline CDR1 is MNHNS and CDR2 SASEGT. With 6 bases clipped from V and 10 bases from J, the junction kept 7 bases outside the gene matches. The CDR3, as DNA: TGTGCCAGCAGCCTTGACAGGGGCACAGCTTTCTTT. Its translation: CASSLDRGTAFF.